The text below deals with one T cell receptor beta chain. The antigen remains unidentified. This record belongs to a study of radiation and T cells in renal cell carcinoma. Notes on the study in general: From baseline, blood top tumor clonotypes peaked at 2 weeks post-radiation.

The V end was cut by 2 bases, the J end by 3 bases, with 14 bases between. CDR1 SEHNR and CDR2 FQNEAQ come from the germline V gene (reference sequence). CDR3 length: 15 residues. Documented time point: blood 4 weeks post-SBRT, at nephrectomy. Treatment reported: 15 Gy SBRT to primary tumor, nephrectomy 4 weeks later. Clear cell pathology was present in this patient's renal cell carcinoma. Here immunoSEQ multiplex PCR was the method, and the copy in TCRdb shows in-frame clones only, minus some. Found here are about 86,000 clones, 70% to 90% of them singletons; the top ten hold roughly 8.8%. The chain joins TRBV7-9 to TRBJ2-7; D may be TRBD1 or TRBD2 (5 bases each). Sample: blood, taken from a patient whose treatment included radiotherapy and nephrectomy. This clonotype was obtained from a man aged 50 to 60 with renal cell carcinoma. CDR3 sequence reads: CASSLSWDEDYEQYF. CDR3 sequence (DNA): TGTGCCAGCAGCTTAAGTTGGGACGAAGACTACGAGCAGTACTTC.